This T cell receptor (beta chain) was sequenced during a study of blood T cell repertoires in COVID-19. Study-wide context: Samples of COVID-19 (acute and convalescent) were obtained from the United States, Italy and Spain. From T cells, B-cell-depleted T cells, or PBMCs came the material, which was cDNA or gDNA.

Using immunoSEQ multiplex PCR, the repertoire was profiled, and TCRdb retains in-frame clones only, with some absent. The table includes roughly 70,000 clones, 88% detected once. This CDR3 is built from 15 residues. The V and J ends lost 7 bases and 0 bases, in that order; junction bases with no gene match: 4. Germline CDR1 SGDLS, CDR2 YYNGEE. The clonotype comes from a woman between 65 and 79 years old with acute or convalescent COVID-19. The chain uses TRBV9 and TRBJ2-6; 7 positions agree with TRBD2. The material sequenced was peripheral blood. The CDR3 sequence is CASARGDSGANVLTF. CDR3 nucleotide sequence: TGTGCCAGCGCACGGGGGGACTCTGGGGCCAACGTCCTGACTTTC. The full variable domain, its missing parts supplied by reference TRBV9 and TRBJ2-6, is DSGVTQTPKHLITATGQRVTLRCSPRSGDLSVYWYQQSLDQGLQFLIQYYNGEERAKGNILERFSAQQFPDLHSELNLSSLELGDSALYFCASARGDSGANVLTFGAGSRLTVL.